The subject of this entry is one T cell receptor (beta chain). This specimen comes from a study of PD-L1 blockade in urothelial cancer. Described time point: pretreatment peripheral blood. Profiling relied on immunoSEQ multiplex PCR, and the TCRdb table lists in-frame clones only, not all of them. The sample contains 45,000 to 65,000 clones, 65% to 90% of which appear only once. The sequencing here drew on PBMCs, taken around atezolizumab (anti-PD-L1) treatment. The source is a man between 65 and 85 years old with urothelial cancer.

The CDR3 coding sequence is TGTGCCAGTAGTACGGGACAGGGGGCGCCGGGTGAAGCTTTCTTT. This codes for CASSTGQGAPGEAFF. The rearrangement joins TRBV19 to TRBJ1-1, with TRBD1 matching over 12 bases. Germline CDR1 reads LNHDA; CDR2 reads SQIVND (reference sequence). The CDR3 loop spans 15 amino acids. The J segment lost 7 bases and the V segment lost 4 bases, leaving 7 bases of the junction unmatched.